These T cell receptor beta chains were read from a single sample in a study of blood T cell repertoires in COVID-19. Clones were sequenced by immunoSEQ multiplex PCR, and TCRdb holds only the in-frame ones, with some missing. This sample has 70,000 to 95,000 clones, with under 90% found just once. The sequenced sample was peripheral blood. These receptors all stem from a human donor in a cohort sampled during active COVID-19. Each CDR3 is given with its conserved first and last residue. D genes are given only for firm matches. A clone size is listed for some rows: how often the clone was seen (once, few, many), or a class if it is expanded.

j_gene: TRBJ1-1
v_gene: TRBV7-9
d_gene: .
abundance: .
CDR3aa: CASSLAPRRTEAFF
CDR3nt: TGTGCCAGCAGCTTAGCGCCCCGGCGGACTGAAGCTTTCTTT

j_gene: TRBJ2-2
v_gene: TRBV30
d_gene: .
abundance: .
CDR3aa: CAWSSSNTGELFF
CDR3nt: TGTGCCTGGAGTTCCTCGAACACCGGGGAGCTGTTTTTT

j_gene: TRBJ1-2
v_gene: TRBV7-9
d_gene: TRBD1
abundance: large
CDR3aa: CASSLGPEGTGGRSYTF
CDR3nt: TGTGCCAGCAGCTTAGGACCGGAGGGGACAGGGGGCCGGAGCTACACCTTC

j_gene: TRBJ2-7
v_gene: TRBV6-5
d_gene: .
abundance: .
CDR3aa: CATRGGTYEQYF
CDR3nt: TGTGCCACCCGGGGCGGGACCTACGAGCAGTACTTC

j_gene: TRBJ2-7
v_gene: TRBV6-1
d_gene: TRBD1
abundance: .
CDR3aa: CASREGETGLWEQYF
CDR3nt: TGTGCCAGCAGGGAAGGGGAGACAGGGCTATGGGAGCAGTACTTC

j_gene: TRBJ2-7
v_gene: TRBV11-2
d_gene: TRBD1
abundance: many
CDR3aa: CASSLKDRGGYEQYF
CDR3nt: TGTGCCAGCAGCTTAAAGGACAGGGGAGGCTACGAGCAGTACTTC

j_gene: TRBJ2-1
v_gene: TRBV4-2
d_gene: TRBD1
abundance: .
CDR3aa: CASSQRAGQGFHNEQFF
CDR3nt: TGTGCCAGCAGCCAAAGGGCGGGACAGGGGTTCCACAATGAGCAGTTCTTC

j_gene: TRBJ1-2
v_gene: TRBV9
d_gene: TRBD1
abundance: few
CDR3aa: CASSARQGSNYGYTF
CDR3nt: TGTGCCAGCAGCGCCAGACAGGGATCCAACTATGGCTACACCTTC

j_gene: TRBJ1-4
v_gene: TRBV29-1
d_gene: .
abundance: .
CDR3aa: CSVEQGGDEKLFF
CDR3nt: TGCAGCGTTGAGCAGGGAGGGGATGAAAAACTGTTTTTT

j_gene: TRBJ2-6
v_gene: TRBV9
d_gene: .
abundance: .
CDR3aa: CASSVEGAGGANVLTF
CDR3nt: TGTGCCAGCAGCGTAGAAGGGGCGGGGGGGGCCAACGTCCTGACTTTC

j_gene: TRBJ2-7
v_gene: TRBV30
d_gene: TRBD2
abundance: .
CDR3aa: CAWSVYRGGSYEQYF
CDR3nt: TGTGCCTGGAGTGTATATCGGGGGGGCTCCTACGAGCAGTACTTC

j_gene: TRBJ1-5
v_gene: TRBV5-8
d_gene: .
abundance: .
CDR3aa: CASSSGHFNQPQHF
CDR3nt: TGTGCCAGCAGCTCCGGACACTTCAATCAGCCCCAGCATTTT

j_gene: TRBJ1-6
v_gene: TRBV2
d_gene: TRBD1
abundance: .
CDR3aa: CASSGTGGTSPLHF
CDR3nt: TGTGCCAGCAGTGGGACAGGGGGCACTTCACCCCTCCACTTT

j_gene: TRBJ2-7
v_gene: TRBV27
d_gene: TRBD1
abundance: .
CDR3aa: CASKRGTGGYEQYF
CDR3nt: TGTGCCAGCAAACGGGGGACAGGGGGGTACGAGCAGTACTTC

j_gene: TRBJ1-1
v_gene: TRBV20-1
d_gene: .
abundance: .
CDR3aa: CSAFKGLEAFF
CDR3nt: TGCAGTGCATTCAAGGGGTTGGAAGCTTTCTTT

j_gene: TRBJ2-3
v_gene: TRBV5-1
d_gene: TRBD1
abundance: .
CDR3aa: CASSVQGAYTDTQYF
CDR3nt: TGCGCCAGCAGCGTCCAGGGGGCCTACACAGATACGCAGTATTTT

j_gene: TRBJ1-1
v_gene: TRBV19
d_gene: .
abundance: .
CDR3aa: CASTQRGYTEAFF
CDR3nt: TGTGCCAGTACCCAGAGGGGGTACACTGAAGCTTTCTTT

j_gene: TRBJ1-4
v_gene: TRBV7-9
d_gene: .
abundance: .
CDR3aa: CASSSPGLSSTNEKLFF
CDR3nt: TGTGCCAGCAGCTCTCCGGGACTATCTTCAACTAATGAAAAACTGTTTTTT

j_gene: TRBJ2-2
v_gene: TRBV3-1/TRBV3-2
d_gene: .
abundance: .
CDR3aa: CASSQRLRVRPGELFF
CDR3nt: TGTGCCAGCAGCCAACGACTTCGGGTCAGACCCGGGGAGCTGTTTTTT

j_gene: TRBJ1-6
v_gene: TRBV5-1
d_gene: TRBD1
abundance: .
CDR3aa: CASSLEGQGNSPLHF
CDR3nt: TGCGCCAGCAGCTTGGAGGGACAGGGGAATTCACCCCTCCACTTT

j_gene: TRBJ2-7
v_gene: TRBV7-8
d_gene: .
abundance: few
CDR3aa: CASSPLVLYEQYF
CDR3nt: TGTGCCAGCAGCCCCCTTGTACTCTACGAGCAGTACTTC

j_gene: TRBJ2-7
v_gene: TRBV28
d_gene: TRBD1
abundance: once
CDR3aa: CATERQGGSYEQYF
CDR3nt: TGTGCCACCGAAAGACAGGGGGGGTCCTACGAGCAGTACTTC

j_gene: TRBJ2-1
v_gene: TRBV7-6
d_gene: .
abundance: .
CDR3aa: CASSPHAGHTNSYNEQFF
CDR3nt: TGTGCCAGCAGCCCCCATGCGGGGCATACAAACTCCTACAATGAGCAGTTCTTC

j_gene: TRBJ1-2
v_gene: TRBV5-4
d_gene: TRBD1
abundance: .
CDR3aa: CASSLRKDRVYGYTF
CDR3nt: TGTGCCAGCAGCTTACGAAAAGACAGGGTTTACGGCTACACCTTC

j_gene: TRBJ2-7
v_gene: TRBV6-1
d_gene: .
abundance: .
CDR3aa: CASSEPGPYEQYF
CDR3nt: TGTGCCAGCAGTGAACCAGGGCCCTACGAGCAGTACTTC

j_gene: TRBJ2-5
v_gene: TRBV12-5
d_gene: .
abundance: .
CDR3aa: CASGDMGTQYF
CDR3nt: TGTGCTAGTGGTGACATGGGGACCCAGTACTTC

j_gene: TRBJ2-7
v_gene: TRBV6-5
d_gene: TRBD1
abundance: .
CDR3aa: CASSYDRGSSYEQYF
CDR3nt: TGTGCCAGCAGTTACGACAGGGGGTCGTCCTACGAGCAGTACTTC

j_gene: TRBJ1-1
v_gene: TRBV5-5
d_gene: .
abundance: .
CDR3aa: CASSYGAGDTEAFF
CDR3nt: TGTGCCAGCAGCTACGGGGCGGGGGACACTGAAGCTTTCTTT

j_gene: TRBJ2-7
v_gene: TRBV7-2
d_gene: TRBD1
abundance: .
CDR3aa: CASSLAHLGQGYEQYF
CDR3nt: TGTGCCAGCAGCCTTGCCCACCTGGGACAGGGATACGAGCAGTACTTC

j_gene: TRBJ2-7
v_gene: TRBV6-5
d_gene: .
abundance: .
CDR3aa: CASTLEQGYEQYF
CDR3nt: TGTGCCAGCACATTAGAACAGGGCTACGAGCAGTACTTC

j_gene: TRBJ1-5
v_gene: TRBV2
d_gene: TRBD1
abundance: .
CDR3aa: CASSGQGDGQPQHF
CDR3nt: TGTGCCAGCAGTGGACAGGGTGACGGTCAGCCCCAGCATTTT

j_gene: TRBJ2-2
v_gene: TRBV18
d_gene: .
abundance: once
CDR3aa: CASSPVRVPQSGELFF
CDR3nt: TGTGCCAGCTCACCAGTGAGGGTGCCACAGTCCGGGGAGCTGTTTTTT

j_gene: TRBJ2-7
v_gene: TRBV4-2
d_gene: TRBD2
abundance: .
CDR3aa: CASSQEYGSGGGVYEQYF
CDR3nt: TGTGCCAGCAGCCAAGAGTATGGTAGCGGGGGGGGCGTCTACGAGCAGTACTTC

j_gene: TRBJ2-1
v_gene: TRBV7-9
d_gene: TRBD1
abundance: .
CDR3aa: CASSWTGSSYNEQFF
CDR3nt: TGTGCCAGCAGCTGGACAGGGAGCTCCTACAATGAGCAGTTCTTC

j_gene: TRBJ2-2
v_gene: TRBV5-6
d_gene: TRBD1
abundance: .
CDR3aa: CASSGSDRGHGGELFF
CDR3nt: TGTGCCAGCAGCGGATCCGACAGGGGGCATGGCGGGGAGCTGTTTTTT

j_gene: TRBJ2-3
v_gene: TRBV5-1
d_gene: TRBD2
abundance: .
CDR3aa: CASSLTSGGTTDTQYF
CDR3nt: TGCGCCAGCAGCCTTACTAGCGGGGGAACCACAGATACGCAGTATTTT

j_gene: TRBJ2-1
v_gene: TRBV19
d_gene: TRBD2
abundance: few
CDR3aa: CASSITGLAYNEQFF
CDR3nt: TGTGCCAGTAGTATAACAGGACTAGCCTACAATGAGCAGTTCTTC

j_gene: TRBJ2-7
v_gene: TRBV6-5
d_gene: .
abundance: .
CDR3aa: CASIIGQAYYEQYF
CDR3nt: TGTGCCAGCATTATAGGACAAGCCTATTACGAGCAGTACTTC

j_gene: TRBJ1-2
v_gene: TRBV10-3
d_gene: .
abundance: .
CDR3aa: CAISEGGQNYGYTF
CDR3nt: TGTGCCATCAGTGAGGGTGGACAAAACTATGGCTACACCTTC

j_gene: TRBJ2-7
v_gene: TRBV27
d_gene: TRBD2
abundance: few
CDR3aa: CASSSRLAGLYEQYF
CDR3nt: TGTGCCAGCAGTTCGCGACTAGCGGGGCTCTACGAGCAGTACTTC

j_gene: TRBJ1-4
v_gene: TRBV3-1/TRBV3-2
d_gene: .
abundance: .
CDR3aa: CASSRAGSTNEKLFF
CDR3nt: TGTGCCAGCAGCCGCGCAGGGTCTACTAATGAAAAACTGTTTTTT

j_gene: TRBJ2-2
v_gene: TRBV24-1
d_gene: .
abundance: .
CDR3aa: CATSATSSGELFF
CDR3nt: TGTGCCACCAGTGCCACTAGTTCCGGGGAGCTGTTTTTT

j_gene: TRBJ1-5
v_gene: TRBV2
d_gene: .
abundance: .
CDR3aa: CASNQGRDTQPQHF
CDR3nt: TGTGCCAGCAATCAAGGCCGGGATACTCAGCCCCAGCATTTT

j_gene: TRBJ1-3
v_gene: TRBV12-3/TRBV12-4
d_gene: .
abundance: few
CDR3aa: CATRRGSGNTIYF
CDR3nt: TGTGCCACCCGTCGGGGGTCTGGAAACACCATATATTTT

j_gene: TRBJ2-4
v_gene: TRBV18
d_gene: .
abundance: .
CDR3aa: CASSPTGAKNIQYF
CDR3nt: TGTGCCAGCTCACCGACCGGGGCCAAAAACATTCAGTACTTC

j_gene: TRBJ2-3
v_gene: TRBV3-1/TRBV3-2
d_gene: .
abundance: .
CDR3aa: CASSLVSDTQYF
CDR3nt: TGTGCCAGCAGCCTCGTTTCAGATACGCAGTATTTT

j_gene: TRBJ1-4
v_gene: TRBV7-2
d_gene: .
abundance: .
CDR3aa: CASAPDYGATNEKLFF
CDR3nt: TGTGCCAGCGCCCCCGACTACGGTGCAACTAATGAAAAACTGTTTTTT